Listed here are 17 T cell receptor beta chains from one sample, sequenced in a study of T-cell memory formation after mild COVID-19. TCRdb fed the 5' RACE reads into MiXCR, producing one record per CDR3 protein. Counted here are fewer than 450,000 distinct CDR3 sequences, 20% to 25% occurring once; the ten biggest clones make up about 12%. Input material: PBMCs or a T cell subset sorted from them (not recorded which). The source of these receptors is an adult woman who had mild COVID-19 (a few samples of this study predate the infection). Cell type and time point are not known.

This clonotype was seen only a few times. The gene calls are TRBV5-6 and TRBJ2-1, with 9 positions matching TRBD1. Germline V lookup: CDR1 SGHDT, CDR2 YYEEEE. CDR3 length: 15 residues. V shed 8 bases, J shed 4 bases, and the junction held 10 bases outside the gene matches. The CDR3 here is CASTLGQGFYNEQFF. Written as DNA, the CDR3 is TGTGCCAGTACTCTGGGACAGGGATTTTACAATGAGCAGTTCTTC.

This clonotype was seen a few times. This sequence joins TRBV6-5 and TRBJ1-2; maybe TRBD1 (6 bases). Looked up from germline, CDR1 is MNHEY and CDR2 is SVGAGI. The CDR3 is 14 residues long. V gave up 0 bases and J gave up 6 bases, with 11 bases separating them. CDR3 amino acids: CASSYSHRVDGYTF. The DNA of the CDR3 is TGTGCCAGCAGTTACTCGCACAGGGTGGATGGCTACACCTTC.

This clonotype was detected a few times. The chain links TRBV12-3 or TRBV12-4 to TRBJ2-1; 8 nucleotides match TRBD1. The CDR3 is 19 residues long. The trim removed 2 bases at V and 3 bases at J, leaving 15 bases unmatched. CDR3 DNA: TGTGCCAGCAGTTTACCCCGGGACAGGAAAAAATACGGCTACAATGAGCAGTTCTTC. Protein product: CASSLPRDRKKYGYNEQFF.

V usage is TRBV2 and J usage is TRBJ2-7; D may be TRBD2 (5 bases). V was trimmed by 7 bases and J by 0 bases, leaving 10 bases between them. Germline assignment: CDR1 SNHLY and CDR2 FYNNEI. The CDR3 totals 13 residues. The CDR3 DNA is TGTGCCAGCAAGAGGGTTAGCTCCTACGAGCAGTACTTC. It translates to CASKRVSSYEQYF.

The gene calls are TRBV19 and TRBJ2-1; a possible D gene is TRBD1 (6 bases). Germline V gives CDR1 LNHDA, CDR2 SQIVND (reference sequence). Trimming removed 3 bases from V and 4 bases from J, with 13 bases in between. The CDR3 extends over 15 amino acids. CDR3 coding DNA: TGTGCCAGTAGTATCAAAGGACAGCCATACAATGAGCAGTTCTTC. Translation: CASSIKGQPYNEQFF.

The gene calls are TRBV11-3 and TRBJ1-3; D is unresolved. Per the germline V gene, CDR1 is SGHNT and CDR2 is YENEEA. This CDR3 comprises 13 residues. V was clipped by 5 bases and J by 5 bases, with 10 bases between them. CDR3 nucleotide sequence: TGTGCCAGCAGCCGAAGTCTCCGAAACACCATATATTTT. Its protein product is CASSRSLRNTIYF.

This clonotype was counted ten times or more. The CDR3 region is CASSLIGLGHIQYF. In nucleotides, the CDR3 is TGTGCCAGCAGTTTAATAGGACTGGGCCACATTCAGTACTTC. The chain has TRBV12-3 or TRBV12-4 and TRBJ2-4, with a possible D match to TRBD2 (5 bases). The CDR3 totals 14 residues. V lost 2 bases and J lost 8, with 13 bases in between.

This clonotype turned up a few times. CDR3 nucleotide sequence: TGTGCCAGCAGTACCTTGTGGAGCTCCTACAATGAGCAGTTCTTC. Its translation: CASSTLWSSYNEQFF. The rearrangement uses TRBV12-3 or TRBV12-4 and TRBJ2-1; D unresolved. The length of the CDR3 is 15 residues. V shed 5 bases and J shed 0 bases, with 11 bases lying between them.

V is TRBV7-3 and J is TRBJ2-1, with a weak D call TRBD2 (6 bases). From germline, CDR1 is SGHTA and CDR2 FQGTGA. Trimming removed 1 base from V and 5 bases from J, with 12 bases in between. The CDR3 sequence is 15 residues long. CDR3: CASSLMRGRNNEQFF. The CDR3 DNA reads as TGTGCCAGCAGCTTAATGCGGGGTAGGAACAATGAGCAGTTCTTC.

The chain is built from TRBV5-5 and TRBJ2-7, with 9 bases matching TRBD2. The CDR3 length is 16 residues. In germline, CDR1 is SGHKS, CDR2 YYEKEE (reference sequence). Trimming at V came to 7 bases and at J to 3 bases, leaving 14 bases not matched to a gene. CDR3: CASRWREGLGNYEQYF. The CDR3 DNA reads TGTGCCAGCCGCTGGCGGGAGGGACTCGGGAACTACGAGCAGTACTTC.

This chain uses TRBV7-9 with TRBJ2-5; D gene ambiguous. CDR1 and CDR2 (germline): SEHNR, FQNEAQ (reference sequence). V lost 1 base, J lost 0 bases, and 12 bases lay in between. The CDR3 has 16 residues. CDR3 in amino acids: CASSLGANSDQETQYF. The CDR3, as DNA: TGTGCCAGCAGCTTAGGGGCCAACAGCGACCAAGAGACCCAGTACTTC.

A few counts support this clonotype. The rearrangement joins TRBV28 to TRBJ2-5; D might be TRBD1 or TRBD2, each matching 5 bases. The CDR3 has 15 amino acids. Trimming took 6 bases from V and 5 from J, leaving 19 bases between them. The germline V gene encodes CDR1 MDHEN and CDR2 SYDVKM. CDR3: CASRGETASEETQYF. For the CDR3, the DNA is TGTGCCAGCAGGGGGGAGACGGCTTCAGAGGAGACCCAGTACTTC.

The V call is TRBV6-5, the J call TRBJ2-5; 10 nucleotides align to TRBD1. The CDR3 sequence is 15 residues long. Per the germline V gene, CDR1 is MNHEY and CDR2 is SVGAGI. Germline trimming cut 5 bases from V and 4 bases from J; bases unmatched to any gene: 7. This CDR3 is CASSRDRGGSETQYF. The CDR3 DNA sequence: TGTGCCAGCAGTAGGGACAGGGGAGGGTCAGAGACCCAGTACTTC.

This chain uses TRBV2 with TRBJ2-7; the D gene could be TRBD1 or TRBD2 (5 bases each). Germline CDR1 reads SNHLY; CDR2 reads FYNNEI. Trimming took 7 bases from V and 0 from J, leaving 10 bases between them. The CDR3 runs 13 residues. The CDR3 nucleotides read TGTGCCAGCAACGCAGGGAGCTCCTACGAGCAGTACTTC. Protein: CASNAGSSYEQYF. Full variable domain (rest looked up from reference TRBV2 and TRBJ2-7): EPEVTQTPSHQVTQMGQEVILRCVPISNHLYFYWYRQILGQKVEFLVSFYNNEISEKSEIFDDQFSVERPDGSNFTLKIRSTKLEDSAMYFCASNAGSSYEQYFGPGTRLTVT.

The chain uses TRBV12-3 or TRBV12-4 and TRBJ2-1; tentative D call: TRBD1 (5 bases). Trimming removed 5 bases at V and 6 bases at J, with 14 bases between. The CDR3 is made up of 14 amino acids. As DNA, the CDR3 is TGTGCCAGCAGTCGCGACAGACAAGGCAATGAGCAGTTCTTC. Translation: CASSRDRQGNEQFF.

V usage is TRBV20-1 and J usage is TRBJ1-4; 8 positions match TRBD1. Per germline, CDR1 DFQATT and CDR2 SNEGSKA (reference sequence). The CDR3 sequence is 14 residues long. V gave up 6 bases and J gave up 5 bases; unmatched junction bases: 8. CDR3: CSAPQTGGNEKLFF. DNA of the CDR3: TGCAGTGCACCCCAAACAGGGGGAAATGAAAAACTGTTTTTT.

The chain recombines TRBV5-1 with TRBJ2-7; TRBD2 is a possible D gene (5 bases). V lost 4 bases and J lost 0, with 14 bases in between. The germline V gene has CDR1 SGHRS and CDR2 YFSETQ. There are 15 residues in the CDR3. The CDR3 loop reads CASSTDPGISYEQYF. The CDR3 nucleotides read TGCGCCAGCAGCACAGACCCGGGGATCTCCTACGAGCAGTACTTC.